This TCR beta chain was identified during a study of shared clonotypes between healthy human individuals. Study-wide points: Memory subsets had estimated richness that was generally smaller than that of naive subsets. Clonotype sharing across donors was expected to vary with sequencing depth. Having only a few donors restricted how much genetic and exposure-history diversity was captured.

Germline loops: CDR1 MNHNY, CDR2 SVGAGI (reference sequence). The ends were cut back, 5 bases at V and 5 bases at J, with 7 bases in the middle. The CDR3 runs to 11 residues. As for this clone: The antigen is not known.

Sequencing used immunoSEQ multiplex PCR; TCRdb keeps in-frame clones, though not all of them. The sample carries about 1.5 million clones, 95% to 97% recorded once. Subsets obtained from CD4+ cells comprised CD45RA+ naive and CD45RA-negative memory cells. This sequence was found in a man aged 25 to 40 in good health. The sequencing input was naive CD4+ T cells sorted from blood. This sample's subset: CD45RA+ positively selected. This sequence joins TRBV6-6 and TRBJ2-7; unclear D gene. CDR3 bases: TGTGCCAGCAGTACCTTCCACGAGCAGTACTTC. It codes for CASSTFHEQYF.